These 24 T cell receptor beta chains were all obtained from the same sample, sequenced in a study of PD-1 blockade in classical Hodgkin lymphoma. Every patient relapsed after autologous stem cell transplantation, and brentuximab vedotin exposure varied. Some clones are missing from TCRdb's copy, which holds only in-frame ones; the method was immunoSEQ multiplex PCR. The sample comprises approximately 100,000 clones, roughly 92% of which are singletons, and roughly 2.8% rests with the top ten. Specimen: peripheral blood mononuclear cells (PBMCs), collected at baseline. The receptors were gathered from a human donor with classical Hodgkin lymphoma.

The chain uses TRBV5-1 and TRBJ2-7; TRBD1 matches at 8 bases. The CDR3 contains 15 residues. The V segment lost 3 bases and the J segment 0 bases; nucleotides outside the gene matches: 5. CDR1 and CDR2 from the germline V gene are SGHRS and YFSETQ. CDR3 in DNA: TGCGCCAGCAGCTCACGGACAGGGAGCTCCTACGAGCAGTACTTC. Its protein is CASSSRTGSSYEQYF.

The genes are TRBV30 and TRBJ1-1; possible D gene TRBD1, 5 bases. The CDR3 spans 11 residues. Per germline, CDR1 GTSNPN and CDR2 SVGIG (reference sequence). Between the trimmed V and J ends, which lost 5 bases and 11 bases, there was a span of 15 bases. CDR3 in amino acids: CAWGREVFAFF. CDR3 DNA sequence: TGTGCCTGGGGCAGGGAGGTCTTTGCTTTCTTT.

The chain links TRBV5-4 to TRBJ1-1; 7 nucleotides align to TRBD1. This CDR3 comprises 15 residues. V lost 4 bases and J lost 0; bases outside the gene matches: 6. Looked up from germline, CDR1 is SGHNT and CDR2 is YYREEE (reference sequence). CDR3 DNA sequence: TGTGCCAGCAGCGGGGACAGATACATGAACACTGAAGCTTTCTTT. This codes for CASSGDRYMNTEAFF.

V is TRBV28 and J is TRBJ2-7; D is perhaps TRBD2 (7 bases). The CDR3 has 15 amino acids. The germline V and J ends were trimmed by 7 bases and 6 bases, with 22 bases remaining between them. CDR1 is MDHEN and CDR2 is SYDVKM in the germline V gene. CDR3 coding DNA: TGTGCCAGCAAAACTCTAGGGGGGGGTGCGAGCGAGCAGTACTTC. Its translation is CASKTLGGGASEQYF.

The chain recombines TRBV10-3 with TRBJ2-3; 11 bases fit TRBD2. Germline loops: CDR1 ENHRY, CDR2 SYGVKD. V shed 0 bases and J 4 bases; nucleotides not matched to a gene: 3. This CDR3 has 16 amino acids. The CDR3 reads CAISESPSGRSDTQYF. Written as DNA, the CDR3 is TGTGCCATCAGTGAGTCTCCTAGCGGGAGGTCAGATACGCAGTATTTT.

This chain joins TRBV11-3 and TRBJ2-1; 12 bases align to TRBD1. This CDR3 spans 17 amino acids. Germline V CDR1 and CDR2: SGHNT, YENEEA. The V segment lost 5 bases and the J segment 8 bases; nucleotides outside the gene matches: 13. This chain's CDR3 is CASSLNIGTGGFDEQFF. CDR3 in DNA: TGTGCCAGCAGCCTTAATATAGGGACAGGGGGCTTCGATGAGCAGTTCTTC.

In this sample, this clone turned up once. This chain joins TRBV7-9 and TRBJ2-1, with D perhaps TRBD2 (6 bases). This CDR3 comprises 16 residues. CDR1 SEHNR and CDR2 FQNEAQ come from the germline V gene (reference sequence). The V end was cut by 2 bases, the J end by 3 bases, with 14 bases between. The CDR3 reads CASSLHSGVLYNEQFF. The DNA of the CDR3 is TGTGCCAGCAGCTTACATTCGGGAGTACTCTACAATGAGCAGTTCTTC. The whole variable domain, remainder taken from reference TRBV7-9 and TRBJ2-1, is DTGVSQNPRHKITKRGQNVTFRCDPISEHNRLYWYRQTLGQGPEFLTYFQNEAQLEKSRLLSDRFSAERPKGSFSTLEIQRTEQGDSAMYLCASSLHSGVLYNEQFFGPGTRLTVL.

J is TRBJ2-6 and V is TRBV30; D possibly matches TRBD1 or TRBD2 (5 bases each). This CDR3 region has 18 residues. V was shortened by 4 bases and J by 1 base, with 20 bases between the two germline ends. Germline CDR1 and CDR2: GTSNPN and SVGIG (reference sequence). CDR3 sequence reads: CAWTWGSISSSGANVLTF. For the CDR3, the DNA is TGTGCCTGGACCTGGGGGAGTATTTCATCGTCTGGGGCCAACGTCCTGACTTTC.

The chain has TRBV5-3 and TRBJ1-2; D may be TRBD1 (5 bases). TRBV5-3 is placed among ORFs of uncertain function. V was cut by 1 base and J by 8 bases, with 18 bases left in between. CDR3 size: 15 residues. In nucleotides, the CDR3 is TGTGCCAGAAGCTTGCGTGAGCGCTGGAGGGACGGCTACACCTTC. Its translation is CARSLRERWRDGYTF.

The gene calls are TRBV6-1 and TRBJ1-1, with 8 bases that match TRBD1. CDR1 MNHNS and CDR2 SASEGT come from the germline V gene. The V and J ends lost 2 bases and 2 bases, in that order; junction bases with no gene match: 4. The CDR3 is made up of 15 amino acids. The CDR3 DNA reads TGTGCCAGCAGTGAAATGTCAGGGGGCAACACTGAAGCTTTCTTT. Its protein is CASSEMSGGNTEAFF.

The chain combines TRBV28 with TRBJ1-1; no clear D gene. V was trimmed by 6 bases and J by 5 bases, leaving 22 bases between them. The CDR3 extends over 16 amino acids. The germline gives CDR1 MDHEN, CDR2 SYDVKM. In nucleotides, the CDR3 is TGTGCCAGCAGGCTCCTTCGACCGGGCGAAGTGACTGAAGCTTTCTTT. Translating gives CASRLLRPGEVTEAFF.

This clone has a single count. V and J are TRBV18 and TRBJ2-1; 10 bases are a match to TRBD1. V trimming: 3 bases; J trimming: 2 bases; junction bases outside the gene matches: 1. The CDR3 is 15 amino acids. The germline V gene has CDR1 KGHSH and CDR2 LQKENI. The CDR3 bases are TGTGCCAGCTCACCGACAGGGGGCCCCTACAATGAGCAGTTCTTC. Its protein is CASSPTGGPYNEQFF.

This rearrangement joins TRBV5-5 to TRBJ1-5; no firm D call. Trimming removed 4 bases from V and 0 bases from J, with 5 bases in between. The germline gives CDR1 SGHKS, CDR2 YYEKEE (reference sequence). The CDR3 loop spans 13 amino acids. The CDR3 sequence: CASSPSSNQPQHF. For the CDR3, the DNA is TGTGCCAGCAGCCCAAGTAGCAATCAGCCCCAGCATTTT.

The CDR3 nucleotides are TGTGCCAGTAGTATATACCCCGGGACAGGGGGTACCTACAATGAGCAGTTCTTC. It codes for CASSIYPGTGGTYNEQFF. The V call is TRBV19, the J call TRBJ2-1; 11 positions match TRBD1. The CDR3 extends over 18 amino acids. The J segment lost 2 bases and the V segment lost 2 bases, leaving 8 bases of the junction unmatched. Germline values: CDR1 LNHDA, CDR2 SQIVND (reference sequence).

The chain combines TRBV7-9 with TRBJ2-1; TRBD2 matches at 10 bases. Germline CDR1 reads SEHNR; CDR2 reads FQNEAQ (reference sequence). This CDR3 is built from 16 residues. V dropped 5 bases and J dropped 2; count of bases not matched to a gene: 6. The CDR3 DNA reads TGTGCCAGCAGCCTCCTAGCGGGAGTCACCTACAATGAGCAGTTCTTC. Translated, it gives CASSLLAGVTYNEQFF.

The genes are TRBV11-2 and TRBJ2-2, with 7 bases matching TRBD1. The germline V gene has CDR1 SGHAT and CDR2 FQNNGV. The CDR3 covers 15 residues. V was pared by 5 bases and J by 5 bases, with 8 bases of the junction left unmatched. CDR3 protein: CASSQQGSATGELFF. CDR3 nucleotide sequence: TGTGCCAGCAGCCAACAGGGGTCTGCAACCGGGGAGCTGTTTTTT.

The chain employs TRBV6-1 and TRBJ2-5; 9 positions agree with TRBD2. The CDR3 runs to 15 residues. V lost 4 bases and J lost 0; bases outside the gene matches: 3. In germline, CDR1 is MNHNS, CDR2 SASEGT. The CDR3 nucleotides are TGTGCCAGCAGTGGAGCGGGAGGACACCAAGAGACCCAGTACTTC. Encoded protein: CASSGAGGHQETQYF.

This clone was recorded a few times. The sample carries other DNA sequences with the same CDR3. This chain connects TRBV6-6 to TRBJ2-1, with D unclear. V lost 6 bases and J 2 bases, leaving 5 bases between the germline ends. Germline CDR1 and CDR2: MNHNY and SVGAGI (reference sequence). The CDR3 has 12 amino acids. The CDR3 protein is CASRRPYNEQFF. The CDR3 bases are TGTGCCAGCAGGCGCCCCTACAATGAGCAGTTCTTC.

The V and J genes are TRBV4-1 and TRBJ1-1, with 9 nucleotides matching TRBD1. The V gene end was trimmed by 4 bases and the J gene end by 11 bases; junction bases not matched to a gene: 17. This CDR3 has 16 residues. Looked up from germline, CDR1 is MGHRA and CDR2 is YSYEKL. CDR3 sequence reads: CASSPPQGAFSEGAFF. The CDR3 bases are TGCGCCAGCAGCCCCCCACAGGGGGCTTTCTCTGAAGGGGCTTTCTTT.

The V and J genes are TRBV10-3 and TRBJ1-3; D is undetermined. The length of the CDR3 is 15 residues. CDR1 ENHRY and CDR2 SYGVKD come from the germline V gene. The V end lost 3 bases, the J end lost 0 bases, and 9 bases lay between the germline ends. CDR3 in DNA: TGTGCCATCAGTGATGCGGGAAGCTCTGGAAACACCATATATTTT. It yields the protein CAISDAGSSGNTIYF.

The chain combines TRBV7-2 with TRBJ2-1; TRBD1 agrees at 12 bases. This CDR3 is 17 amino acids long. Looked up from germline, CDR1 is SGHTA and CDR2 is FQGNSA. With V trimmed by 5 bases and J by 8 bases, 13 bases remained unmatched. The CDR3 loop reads CASSQRDRGRPVDEQFF. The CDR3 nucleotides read TGTGCCAGCAGCCAAAGGGACAGGGGGCGCCCCGTAGATGAGCAGTTCTTC. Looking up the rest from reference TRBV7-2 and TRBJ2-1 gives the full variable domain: GAGVSQSPSNKVTEKGKDVELRCDPISGHTALYWYRQSLGQGLEFLIYFQGNSAPDKSGLPSDRFSAERTGGSVSTLTIQRTQQEDSAVYLCASSQRDRGRPVDEQFFGPGTRLTVL.

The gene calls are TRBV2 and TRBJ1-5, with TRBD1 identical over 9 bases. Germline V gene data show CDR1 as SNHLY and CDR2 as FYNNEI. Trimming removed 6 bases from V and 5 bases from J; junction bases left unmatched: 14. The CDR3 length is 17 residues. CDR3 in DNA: TGTGCCAGCAGCGCGGACAGGGGATGGGGCAGGGATCAGCCCCAGCATTTT. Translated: CASSADRGWGRDQPQHF. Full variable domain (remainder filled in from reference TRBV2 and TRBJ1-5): EPEVTQTPSHQVTQMGQEVILRCVPISNHLYFYWYRQILGQKVEFLVSFYNNEISEKSEIFDDQFSVERPDGSNFTLKIRSTKLEDSAMYFCASSADRGWGRDQPQHFGDGTRLSIL.

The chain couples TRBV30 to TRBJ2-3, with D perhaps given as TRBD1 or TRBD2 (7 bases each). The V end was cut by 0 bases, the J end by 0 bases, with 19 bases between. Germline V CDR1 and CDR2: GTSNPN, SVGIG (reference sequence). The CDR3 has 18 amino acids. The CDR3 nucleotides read TGTGCCTGGAGTGTACAGAGCGGGGAGGGGGCTAGCACAGATACGCAGTATTTT. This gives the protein CAWSVQSGEGASTDTQYF. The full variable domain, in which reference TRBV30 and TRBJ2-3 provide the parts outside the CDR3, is SQTIHQWPATLVQPVGSPLSLECTVEGTSNPNLYWYRQAAGRGLQLLFYSVGIGQISSEVPQNLSASRPQDRQFILSSKKLLLSDSGFYLCAWSVQSGEGASTDTQYFGPGTRLTVL.

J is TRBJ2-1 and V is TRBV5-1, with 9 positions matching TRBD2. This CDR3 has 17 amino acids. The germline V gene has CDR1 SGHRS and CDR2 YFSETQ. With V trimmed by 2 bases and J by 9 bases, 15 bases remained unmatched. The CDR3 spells CASSLLSLPSGTTEQFF. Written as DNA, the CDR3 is TGCGCCAGCAGCTTACTTAGCCTTCCTAGCGGGACGACTGAGCAGTTCTTC. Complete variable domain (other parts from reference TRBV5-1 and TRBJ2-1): KAGVTQTPRYLIKTRGQQVTLSCSPISGHRSVSWYQQTPGQGLQFLFEYFSETQRNKGNFPGRFSGRQFSNSRSEMNVSTLELGDSALYLCASSLLSLPSGTTEQFFGPGTRLTVL.